The following is a T cell receptor (beta chain) sequence with its context. This entry belongs to a study of CD8 T cells in Susac syndrome. Sequencing targeted TCR beta in blood CD8+ and CD4+ T cells. The multiple sclerosis control group comprised treatment-naive patients with stable or active relapsing-remitting disease. TEMRA cells were FACS-enriched, and CD8+ and CD4+ T cells were isolated negatively. This CDR3 region has 15 residues. Per germline, CDR1 SGHDT and CDR2 YYEEEE. V gave up 4 bases and J gave up 2 bases, with 16 bases separating them. Reverse transcription of about 0.5 to 1 ug RNA used random hexamers. TCR beta CDR3 was amplified by immunoSEQ multiplex PCR. This amplification extended across 54 Vbeta and 13 Jbeta segments. From the immunoSEQ multiplex PCR reads, TCRdb called clonotypes with MiXCR, one entry per CDR3 protein. Among about 400,000 distinct CDR3 sequences listed, 85% to 90% were seen once.

J is TRBJ2-7 and V is TRBV5-6, with D possibly being TRBD2 (6 bases). The source material was CD8+ T cells from PBMCs. This TCR derives from a human donor with multiple sclerosis. DNA of the CDR3: TGTGCCAGCAGCGAGGAGCAGGGAGGCCCCTACGAGCAGTACTTC. This gives the protein CASSEEQGGPYEQYF.